The sequence of this T cell receptor beta chain was determined in a study of regulatory T cells in long-lasting Graves disease. The CDR3 is made up of 11 amino acids. Germline V lookup: CDR1 SGHAT, CDR2 FQDESV (reference sequence). V gave up 5 bases and J gave up 5 bases, with 7 bases separating them. This clonotype was counted many times. The time point: persistent/refractory GD, antithyroid drugs over 5 years with positive TRAb. PBMC RNA was the source of the TCR library. An endocrinology unit in Xi'an, China, supplied the patients. Investigators prepared the TCR beta libraries by applying iRepertoire HTBI primers and Arm-PCR of CDR3 regions. One entry per CDR3 protein, called by TCRdb with MiXCR from the multiplex PCR reads. The sample includes roughly 470,000 distinct CDR3 sequences, around 21% seen only once; the top ten take about 8.3%.

This material consisted of peripheral blood mononuclear cells (PBMCs), taken when the disease was refractory, from a patient treated with antithyroid drugs. The chain has TRBV11-1 and TRBJ2-7; unclear D gene. The clonotype comes from a female donor with Graves disease. The CDR3 coding sequence is TGTGCCAGCAGCACACTAAACGAGCAGTACTTC. Residues: CASSTLNEQYF.